These 8 T cell receptor beta chains originate from one sample sequenced in a study of blood T cell repertoires in COVID-19. Using immunoSEQ multiplex PCR, the repertoire was profiled, and TCRdb retains in-frame clones only, with some absent. Seen here are 200,000 to 250,000 clones, around nine tenths observed once, and the top ten hold 4% to 5.5%. The sequenced sample was peripheral blood. The source is a woman between 40 and 50 years old with acute or convalescent COVID-19.

This chain connects TRBV12-3 or TRBV12-4 to TRBJ1-2; D is perhaps TRBD1 (5 bases). The CDR3 has 13 residues. V lost 10 bases to trimming and J lost 7 bases, with 19 bases between them. CDR3 coding DNA: TGTGCCATCTTGGGCAGGGCGGGACCTGGCTACACCTTC. Translating it yields CAILGRAGPGYTF.

The chain recombines TRBV5-1 with TRBJ2-2; possibly TRBD2 for D (6 bases). The CDR3 sequence is 14 residues long. Trimming removed 0 bases from V and 3 bases from J, with 6 bases in between. Germline V gene sequence: CDR1 SGHRS, CDR2 YFSETQ. The CDR3 DNA sequence: TGCGCCAGCAGCTTGGCGGGGGACACCGGGGAGCTGTTTTTT. Translating gives CASSLAGDTGELFF.

This chain connects TRBV5-1 to TRBJ1-1; perhaps TRBD1 as D (5 bases). The CDR3 totals 15 residues. CDR1 SGHRS and CDR2 YFSETQ come from the germline V gene. The V and J ends lost 1 base and 1 base respectively, with 11 bases between them. DNA for the CDR3: TGCGCCAGCAGCTTGCAGGGAAGTGGGAACACTGAAGCTTTCTTT. Translated: CASSLQGSGNTEAFF. The variable domain in full, with the rest retrieved from reference TRBV5-1 and TRBJ1-1, is KAGVTQTPRYLIKTRGQQVTLSCSPISGHRSVSWYQQTPGQGLQFLFEYFSETQRNKGNFPGRFSGRQFSNSRSEMNVSTLELGDSALYLCASSLQGSGNTEAFFGQGTRLTVV.

This chain joins TRBV7-9 and TRBJ1-1; D uncertain. V was clipped by 7 bases and J by 5 bases, with 20 bases between them. This CDR3 region has 15 residues. Germline V lookup: CDR1 SEHNR, CDR2 FQNEAQ (reference sequence). This CDR3 reads CASILSATERTEAFF. The CDR3 DNA reads TGTGCCAGCATTCTCTCGGCCACAGAGAGAACTGAAGCTTTCTTT.

The V call is TRBV7-9, the J call TRBJ2-5; tentative D call: TRBD2 (5 bases). Germline assignment: CDR1 SEHNR and CDR2 FQNEAQ (reference sequence). The CDR3 totals 15 residues. Trimming left V 1 base short and J 1 base short, with 10 bases between. The chain's CDR3 is CASSLGQAVQETQYF. CDR3 coding DNA: TGTGCCAGCAGCTTAGGACAAGCGGTCCAAGAGACCCAGTACTTC.

V usage is TRBV5-5 and J usage is TRBJ2-7, with 7 bases identical to TRBD1. Germline-derived CDR1 and CDR2 are SGHKS and YYEKEE (reference sequence). J was trimmed by 8 bases and V by 3 bases; bases with no gene match: 8. The CDR3 totals 13 residues. Here the CDR3 DNA reads TGTGCCAGCAGCTCGACAGGGAACGTCAAGCAGTACGTC. It specifies CASSSTGNVKQYV.

A word on this clone: Other DNA sequences in this sample translate to the same CDR3. This chain joins TRBV30 and TRBJ2-3; 11 nucleotides align to TRBD2. The CDR3 runs 15 residues. Germline V gives CDR1 GTSNPN, CDR2 SVGIG (reference sequence). J gave up 3 bases and V 1 base, and 3 bases lay outside the gene matches. The CDR3 DNA follows: TGTGCCTGGAGTGCCGGGACTAGCGGAACAGATACGCAGTATTTT. Amino acids: CAWSAGTSGTDTQYF.

The chain combines TRBV11-2 with TRBJ2-7; D is possibly TRBD2 (5 bases). The CDR3 runs to 13 residues. V was shortened by 1 base and J by 4 bases, with 8 bases between the two germline ends. The V gene's germline CDR1 is SGHAT and CDR2 FQNNGV. In nucleotides, the CDR3 is TGTGCCAGCAGCTTAGGGGGAGATTACGAGCAGTACGTC. Translating gives CASSLGGDYEQYV.